The 16 T cell receptor beta chains listed next were all sequenced from one sample in a study of relationships among human T cell subsets. From mRNA, alpha and beta CDR3 regions were amplified using semiquantitative ARM-PCR. In ARM-PCR, communal superprimers followed tagged nested gene-specific primers for exponential amplification. From the multiplex PCR reads, TCRdb called clonotypes with MiXCR, one entry per CDR3 protein. The sample shows approximately 15,000 distinct CDR3 sequences, roughly 60% of them seen only once. Sequencing was carried out using total T cells sorted from blood. These receptors were obtained from a man aged 40-55 years in good health.

Concerning this clonotype: At one end, the junction sequence differs from germline, possibly due to a read error. CDR3 sequence (DNA): TGTGCCAGCAGTTTAGTCATCGGGAGCGGGGAGCTGCTTTTT. Protein sequence: CASSLVIGSGELLF. J is TRBJ2-2 and V is TRBV12-3 or TRBV12-4; 7 nucleotides line up with TRBD2. This CDR3 has 14 residues.

This chain links TRBV5-1 with TRBJ1-1; D possibly corresponds to TRBD1 (6 bases). CDR1 and CDR2 from the germline V gene are SGHRS and YFSETQ. V lost 0 bases to trimming and J lost 1 base, with 13 bases between them. CDR3 size: 16 residues. CDR3 amino acids: CASSLGLQGRNTEAFF. CDR3 nucleotides: TGCGCCAGCAGCTTGGGCCTACAGGGTCGGAACACTGAAGCTTTCTTT.

This clonotype was observed a few times. V and J are TRBV7-6 and TRBJ1-1, with D hard to call. CDR1 and CDR2 from the germline V gene are SGHVS and FNYEAQ. CDR3 length equals 14 residues. Trimming stripped 1 base from V and 4 bases from J, with 10 bases between. CDR3 nucleotide sequence: TGTGCCAGCAGCTTAGAACCCGACACCACTGAAGCTTTCTTT. Encoded protein: CASSLEPDTTEAFF.

This chain connects TRBV27 to TRBJ1-1; TRBD1 matches at 9 bases. V lost 3 bases to trimming and J lost 6 bases; unmatched junction nucleotides: 8. The CDR3 is 15 residues long. Germline loops: CDR1 MNHEY, CDR2 SMNVEV (reference sequence). The CDR3 loop reads CASSLGQGRFPEAFF. In DNA form, the CDR3 reads TGTGCCAGCAGTTTGGGACAGGGAAGGTTCCCTGAAGCTTTCTTT.

The rearrangement uses TRBV12-3 or TRBV12-4 and TRBJ2-1; 15 bases are a match to TRBD2. The junction had 6 bases not matched to a gene; V was cut back by 5 bases and J by 7 bases. The CDR3 sequence is 16 residues long. CDR3 DNA sequence: TGTGCCAGCAGTGGCCCGGGACTAGCGGGGGGTAATGAGCAGTTCTTC. This codes for CASSGPGLAGGNEQFF.

The rearrangement joins TRBV5-6 to TRBJ2-6; 7 bases line up with TRBD2. This CDR3 is built from 16 residues. V trimming: 5 bases; J trimming: 3 bases; junction bases outside the gene matches: 8. CDR1 and CDR2 from the germline V gene are SGHDT and YYEEEE. CDR3 bases: TGTGCCAGCAGACTGGGAGGGCAAGGTGGGGCCAACGTCCTGACTTTC. Its translation is CASRLGGQGGANVLTF.

The J gene is TRBJ2-3, the V gene TRBV12-3 or TRBV12-4; 9 nucleotides match TRBD2. The CDR3 runs 13 residues. J lost 6 bases, V lost 6 bases, and 4 bases had no gene match. DNA of the CDR3: TGTGCCAGCAGCGGGCTAGCGGGGGATACGCAGTATTTT. It yields the protein CASSGLAGDTQYF.

The chain links TRBV20-1 to TRBJ2-7; 9 nucleotides agree with TRBD2. CDR3 length equals 13 residues. CDR1 and CDR2 from the germline V gene are DFQATT and SNEGSKA (reference sequence). V was clipped by 4 bases and J by 5 bases; unmatched bases: 6. CDR3 amino acids: CSAISGRTNEQYF. The DNA for the CDR3 is TGCAGTGCTATTAGCGGGAGAACCAACGAGCAGTACTTC.

V is TRBV7-8 and J is TRBJ2-4; 7 nucleotides agree with TRBD1. The CDR3 is made up of 12 amino acids. Trimming cost V 5 bases and J 14 bases; bases outside gene matches: 9. Germline V lookup: CDR1 SGHVS, CDR2 FQNEAQ. The DNA of the CDR3 is TGTGCCAGCAGCGCTGCCGGGACAGAGGAGTACTTC. Encoded protein: CASSAAGTEEYF.

The chain employs TRBV12-3 or TRBV12-4 and TRBJ2-1, with a possible D match to TRBD1 (7 bases). This CDR3 region has 16 residues. The V end lost 6 bases, the J end lost 0 bases, and 15 bases lay between the germline ends. Here the CDR3 reads CASSSEGASSYNEQFF. The CDR3 DNA reads TGTGCCAGCAGCTCGGAGGGGGCGAGCTCCTACAATGAGCAGTTCTTC.

The table lists this clonotype with a count of one. The chain has TRBV5-1 and TRBJ2-5; D is undetermined. The CDR3 is made up of 13 amino acids. V lost 6 bases, J lost 2 bases, and 11 bases lay in between. Germline loops: CDR1 SGHRS, CDR2 YFSETQ. Here the CDR3 reads CASKDGLQETQYF. The CDR3 DNA is TGCGCCAGCAAGGATGGGCTACAAGAGACCCAGTACTTC.

This clonotype has more than one count but fewer than ten. The chain carries TRBV6-4 and TRBJ2-1, with 8 positions matching TRBD2. Germline values: CDR1 MRHNA, CDR2 SNTAGT. V was pared by 2 bases and J by 4 bases, with 7 bases of the junction left unmatched. The CDR3 covers 16 residues. The CDR3 DNA reads as TGTGCCAGCAGTGACGGAGCGGGAGTGGGGTACAATGAGCAGTTCTTC. Translated: CASSDGAGVGYNEQFF.

This chain links TRBV29-1 with TRBJ2-3, with TRBD2 matching over 10 bases. J gave up 7 bases and V 7 bases, and 8 bases lay outside the gene matches. The CDR3 is 13 amino acids. Germline lookup yields CDR1 SQVTM and CDR2 ANQGSEA. The CDR3 DNA reads as TGCAGCGCAGTAGCGGGAGGCTGGAATACGCAGTATTTT. It encodes CSAVAGGWNTQYF.

The chain joins TRBV6-5 to TRBJ1-1, with D possibly TRBD1 on 5 matching bases. The germline gives CDR1 MNHEY, CDR2 SVGAGI. The CDR3 is 14 residues long. The V gene lost 7 bases and the J gene lost 5 bases, with 17 bases spanning the gap. DNA for the CDR3: TGTGCCAGCACCATGACCTATAGGGGAACTGAAGCTTTCTTT. This sequence encodes CASTMTYRGTEAFF.

CDR3 sequence reads: CASSASPTGVNSPLHF. The CDR3 coding sequence is TGTGCCAGCAGTGCCTCACCCACAGGGGTCAATTCACCCCTCCACTTT. The chain links TRBV25-1 to TRBJ1-6; 7 positions agree with TRBD1. This CDR3 is 16 amino acids long. Germline values: CDR1 MGHDK, CDR2 SYGVNS. Trimming removed 4 bases from V and 7 bases from J; junction bases left unmatched: 10.

The rearrangement links TRBV27 to TRBJ2-7; D is unresolved. This CDR3 has 12 amino acids. V shed 7 bases and J shed 5 bases, with 12 bases lying between them. CDR1 and CDR2 from the germline V gene are MNHEY and SMNVEV (reference sequence). The DNA for the CDR3 is TGTGCCAGCACTTCGGACGTCCACGAGCAGTACTTC. Its translation is CASTSDVHEQYF.